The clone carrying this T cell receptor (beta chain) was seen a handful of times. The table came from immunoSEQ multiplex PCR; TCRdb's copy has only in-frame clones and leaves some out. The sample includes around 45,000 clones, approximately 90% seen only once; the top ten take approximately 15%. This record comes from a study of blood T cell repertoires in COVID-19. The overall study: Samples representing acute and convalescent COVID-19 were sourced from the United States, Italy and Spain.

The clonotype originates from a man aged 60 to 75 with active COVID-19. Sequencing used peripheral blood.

CDR3 protein: CASTGVLLGGELFF. CDR3 DNA: TGTGCCAGCACCGGAGTCCTCCTTGGCGGGGAGCTGTTTTTT. The chain recombines TRBV6-5 with TRBJ2-2; D unclear. Germline CDR1 and CDR2: MNHEY and SVGAGI. The CDR3 extends over 14 amino acids. Between the trimmed V and J ends, which lost 7 bases and 7 bases, there was a span of 16 bases.